A single sample is the source of the 20 T cell receptor beta chains below, sequenced in a study of regulatory T cells in long-lasting Graves disease. In building TCR beta libraries, iRepertoire HTBI primers were used together with Arm-PCR of CDR3 regions. TCRdb re-called the multiplex PCR reads through MiXCR, storing one row per CDR3 protein. The repertoire has around 450,000 distinct CDR3 sequences, about 22% of them found once; the top ten carry roughly 7%. The time point was: persistent/refractory GD, antithyroid drugs over 5 years with positive TRAb. PBMCs provided the RNA from which the TCR library was made. The sequencing used peripheral blood mononuclear cells (PBMCs), collected when the disease was refractory, from a patient treated with antithyroid drugs. These receptor sequences come from a female donor with Graves disease.

This clonotype has just a few counts. In nucleotides, the CDR3 is TGCGCCAGCAGCCCCATGGGAAAGGGGTTCCTGAATTCACCCCTCCACTTT. This translates into CASSPMGKGFLNSPLHF. J is TRBJ1-6 and V is TRBV4-1; a possible D gene is TRBD1 (5 bases). Germline V gives CDR1 MGHRA, CDR2 YSYEKL. There are 17 residues in the CDR3. The V gene lost 4 bases and the J gene lost 7 bases, with 20 bases spanning the gap.

J is TRBJ1-3 and V is TRBV12-3 or TRBV12-4; 7 bases match TRBD1. V lost 4 bases to trimming and J lost 0 bases; unmatched junction nucleotides: 12. The CDR3 length is 18 residues. As DNA, the CDR3 is TGTGCCAGCAGTTCTTGGCGGGACAGCCTGTCCTCTGGAAACACCATATATTTT. Its translation is CASSSWRDSLSSGNTIYF.

This sequence joins TRBV19 and TRBJ1-1; perhaps TRBD1 as D (5 bases). This CDR3 region has 15 residues. V lost 7 bases and J 10 bases, leaving 25 bases between the germline ends. CDR1 and CDR2 from the germline V gene are LNHDA and SQIVND (reference sequence). In DNA, the CDR3 is TGTGCCAGTACCGAAACTGGACACGGGTTTTTTGGAGCTTTCTTT. Its translation is CASTETGHGFFGAFF.

This chain joins TRBV5-1 and TRBJ2-2; TRBD2 matches 9 bases. The germline CDR1 and CDR2 sequences are SGHRS and YFSETQ. V was pared by 3 bases and J by 8 bases, with 5 bases of the junction left unmatched. The CDR3 runs 14 residues. The CDR3 nucleotides are TGCGCCAGCAGCTGGAGTCTAGCGGGAGGGGAGCTGTTTTTT. This sequence encodes CASSWSLAGGELFF.

This rearrangement joins TRBV7-6 to TRBJ1-5; D perhaps matches TRBD1 (6 bases). Germline CDR1 and CDR2: SGHVS and FNYEAQ. The ends were cut back, 5 bases at V and 6 bases at J, with 11 bases in the middle. The CDR3 length is 13 residues. The CDR3 nucleotides are TGTGCCAGCAGCGTTCAGGGGACTCAGCCCCAGCATTTT. As protein: CASSVQGTQPQHF.

This clonotype was found once. V is TRBV9 and J is TRBJ2-7; either TRBD1 or TRBD2 may fit D (5 bases each). Germline V gene sequence: CDR1 SGDLS, CDR2 YYNGEE. The CDR3 sequence is 15 residues long. V dropped 4 bases and J dropped 0 bases, with 14 bases sitting between them. The DNA for the CDR3 is TGTGCCAGCAGCCCGGGGCCTGGCCTCTCCTACGAGCAGTACTTC. Its protein product is CASSPGPGLSYEQYF.

Only a few counts were recorded for this clonotype. The chain has TRBV20-1 and TRBJ2-7, with D perhaps matching TRBD1 (7 bases). The germline CDR1 and CDR2 sequences are DFQATT and SNEGSKA (reference sequence). This CDR3 is built from 14 residues. Trimming removed 6 bases from V and 7 bases from J, with 22 bases in between. The CDR3 DNA reads TGCAGTGCGGGAGGAGGGAGGCAGGGGGAAGAGCAGTACTTC. It translates to CSAGGGRQGEEQYF.

The rearrangement uses TRBV20-1 and TRBJ1-6; D not certain. There are 14 residues in the CDR3. Germline V gene data show CDR1 as DFQATT and CDR2 as SNEGSKA (reference sequence). Trimming removed 3 bases at V and 2 bases at J, with 8 bases between. CDR3 in amino acids: CSASSTAYNSPLHF. In DNA, the CDR3 is TGCAGTGCTAGTTCCACGGCCTATAATTCACCCCTCCACTTT.

The J gene is TRBJ2-3, the V gene TRBV7-9; D ambiguous. V dropped 5 bases and J dropped 0 bases, with 18 bases sitting between them. Germline values: CDR1 SEHNR, CDR2 FQNEAQ (reference sequence). CDR3 length: 17 amino acids. The DNA of the CDR3 is TGTGCCAGCAGCCCGCCCCTCGGGTGGCCTAGCACAGATACGCAGTATTTT. Translating gives CASSPPLGWPSTDTQYF.

The V gene is TRBV19, the J gene TRBJ2-5, with unresolved D. The CDR3 is 14 residues long. Trimming pared 5 bases from V and 4 bases from J, leaving 14 bases between. CDR1 is LNHDA, CDR2 SQIVND, per germline (reference sequence). The CDR3 sequence: CASSRAPSGETQYF. CDR3 nucleotides: TGTGCCAGTAGTCGGGCGCCCTCGGGAGAGACCCAGTACTTC.

This clonotype was picked up many times. The chain's CDR3 is CASSTGVSNQPQHF. The CDR3 DNA sequence: TGTGCCAGCAGTACAGGGGTCAGCAATCAGCCCCAGCATTTT. V usage is TRBV28 and J usage is TRBJ1-5; TRBD1 agrees at 7 bases. Unmatched junction bases numbered 2, after V lost 5 bases and J lost 1 base. This CDR3 is built from 14 residues. Germline V gene sequence: CDR1 MDHEN, CDR2 SYDVKM. Together with reference TRBV28 and TRBJ1-5, the CDR3 gives the full variable domain: DVKVTQSSRYLVKRTGEKVFLECVQDMDHENMFWYRQDPGLGLRLIYFSYDVKMKEKGDIPEGYSVSREKKERFSLILESASTNQTSMYLCASSTGVSNQPQHFGDGTRLSIL.

This clonotype was picked up many times. The V and J genes are TRBV6-1 and TRBJ2-7; 7 nucleotides agree with TRBD2. Germline CDR1 is MNHNS and CDR2 is SASEGT. With 6 bases clipped from V and 5 bases from J, the junction kept 10 bases outside the gene matches. The CDR3 contains 14 residues. The CDR3, as DNA: TGTGCCAGCAGGCTCCCCGGGACTAAAGACGAGCAGTACTTC. It specifies CASRLPGTKDEQYF.

This clonotype has a handful of counts. The V gene is TRBV28, the J gene TRBJ2-7; 8 bases agree with TRBD2. The CDR3 is 15 residues long. V shed 3 bases and J 2 bases; nucleotides not matched to a gene: 6. Germline CDR1 and CDR2: MDHEN and SYDVKM. The CDR3 DNA reads as TGTGCCAGCAGTTTTGGGAGCGGGGGAGCCTACGAGCAGTACTTC. It is translated as CASSFGSGGAYEQYF. Combining the CDR3 with reference TRBV28 and TRBJ2-7 gives the whole variable domain DVKVTQSSRYLVKRTGEKVFLECVQDMDHENMFWYRQDPGLGLRLIYFSYDVKMKEKGDIPEGYSVSREKKERFSLILESASTNQTSMYLCASSFGSGGAYEQYFGPGTRLTVT.

The chain couples TRBV6-6 to TRBJ1-1; D is possibly TRBD1 (6 bases). Germline CDR1 and CDR2: MNHNY and SVGAGI (reference sequence). CDR3 length: 15 residues. Trimming removed 0 bases at V and 1 base at J, with 9 bases between. CDR3 loop: CASSYSGAPNTEAFF. CDR3 sequence (DNA): TGTGCCAGCAGTTACTCGGGGGCGCCGAACACTGAAGCTTTCTTT.

This clonotype was seen more than once but under ten times. V gene TRBV9 combines with J gene TRBJ1-1; the D is unclear. This CDR3 has 16 residues. Germline loops: CDR1 SGDLS, CDR2 YYNGEE. Deletions cut 2 bases from V and 0 bases from J, with 14 bases between. Here the CDR3 reads CASSVLATLMNTEAFF. CDR3 sequence (DNA): TGTGCCAGCAGCGTTCTAGCGACGCTGATGAACACTGAAGCTTTCTTT. The entire variable domain, with the rest obtained from reference TRBV9 and TRBJ1-1, is as follows: DSGVTQTPKHLITATGQRVTLRCSPRSGDLSVYWYQQSLDQGLQFLIQYYNGEERAKGNILERFSAQQFPDLHSELNLSSLELGDSALYFCASSVLATLMNTEAFFGQGTRLTVV.

This chain links TRBV5-1 with TRBJ2-7; possibly TRBD1 or TRBD2 for D (5 bases each). V was clipped by 2 bases and J by 7 bases, with 16 bases between them. Germline V gene sequence: CDR1 SGHRS, CDR2 YFSETQ. This CDR3 contains 14 residues. The CDR3 DNA is TGCGCCAGCAGCTTACCCGGGGCCTCCTTAGAGCAGTACTTC. It translates to CASSLPGASLEQYF.

This clonotype showed up many times. J is TRBJ1-1 and V is TRBV12-3 or TRBV12-4, with D tentatively TRBD1 (6 bases). Trimming left V 2 bases short and J 3 bases short, with 10 bases between. CDR3 size: 14 residues. The CDR3 spells CASSLTGSDTEAFF. Written as DNA, the CDR3 is TGTGCCAGCAGTTTAACAGGGTCGGACACTGAAGCTTTCTTT.

The table lists this clonotype with many counts. The chain uses TRBV28 and TRBJ1-5; D perhaps matches TRBD1 (6 bases). Per germline, CDR1 MDHEN and CDR2 SYDVKM. The CDR3 loop spans 15 amino acids. V lost 8 bases to trimming and J lost 1 base, with 15 bases between them. The CDR3 sequence is CASSAPDRSNQPQHF. For the CDR3, the DNA is TGTGCCAGCTCAGCGCCAGACAGGAGCAATCAGCCCCAGCATTTT.

The CDR3 DNA follows: TGCGCCAGCAGCAATCCCGGGACTAGCTCTGATACGCAGTATTTT. Translated: CASSNPGTSSDTQYF. V gene TRBV5-1 combines with J gene TRBJ2-3, with TRBD2 identical over 9 bases. The V gene end was trimmed by 4 bases and the J gene end by 6 bases; junction bases not matched to a gene: 9. The CDR3 spans 15 residues. Germline V gene data show CDR1 as SGHRS and CDR2 as YFSETQ.

There are many counts of this clonotype. This rearrangement joins TRBV29-1 to TRBJ1-1; D perhaps matches TRBD1 (6 bases). V lost 3 bases, J lost 7 bases, and 30 bases lay in between. CDR1 is SQVTM, CDR2 ANQGSEA, per germline. This CDR3 spans 18 amino acids. The DNA for the CDR3 is TGCAGCGTTGAGGACAGTCCGGGCCCCCAGCCCCGAGGTAGTGAAGCTTTCTTT. This gives the protein CSVEDSPGPQPRGSEAFF.